The table lists the clone carrying this T cell receptor (beta chain) with a few counts. The sample is drawn from a study of cytomegalovirus exposure and HLA in healthy donors. Measured with immunoSEQ multiplex PCR; TCRdb has only the in-frame clones, and not every one. The table records roughly 73,000 clones, nearly 95% of them present only once. Trimming left V 6 bases short and J 4 bases short, with 15 bases between. Germline V gives CDR1 MNHNS, CDR2 SASEGT. CDR3 length: 14 residues. This TCR derives from a man between 18 and 29 years old in good health and CMV-seropositive. The chain recombines TRBV6-1 with TRBJ2-5; TRBD2 might be the D (5 bases). Sequencing was carried out using PBMCs. The CDR3 coding sequence is TGTGCCAGCAGAACTGGCTGGGGAGTAGAGACCCAGTACTTC. Amino acids: CASRTGWGVETQYF.